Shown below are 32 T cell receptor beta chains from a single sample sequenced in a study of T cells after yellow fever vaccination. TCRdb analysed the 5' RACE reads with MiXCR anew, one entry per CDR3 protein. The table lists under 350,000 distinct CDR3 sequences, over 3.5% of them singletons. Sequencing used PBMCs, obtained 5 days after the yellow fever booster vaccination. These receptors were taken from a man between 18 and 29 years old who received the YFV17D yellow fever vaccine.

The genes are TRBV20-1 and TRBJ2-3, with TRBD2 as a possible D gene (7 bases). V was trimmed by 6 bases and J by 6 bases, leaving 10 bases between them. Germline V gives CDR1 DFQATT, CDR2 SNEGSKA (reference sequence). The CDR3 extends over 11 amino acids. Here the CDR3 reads CSAEGGDTQYF. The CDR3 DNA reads TGCAGTGCGGAGGGGGGGGATACGCAGTATTTT.

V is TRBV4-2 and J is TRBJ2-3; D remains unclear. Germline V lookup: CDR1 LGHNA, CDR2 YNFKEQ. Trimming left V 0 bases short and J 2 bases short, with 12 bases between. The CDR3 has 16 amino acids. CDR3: CASSQESDILTDTQYF. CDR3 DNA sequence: TGTGCCAGCAGCCAAGAGTCAGACATCCTCACAGATACGCAGTATTTT.

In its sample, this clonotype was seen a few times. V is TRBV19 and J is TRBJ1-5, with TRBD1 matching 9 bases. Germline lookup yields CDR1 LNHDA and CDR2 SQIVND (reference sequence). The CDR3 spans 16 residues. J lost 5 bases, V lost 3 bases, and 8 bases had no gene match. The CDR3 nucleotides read TGTGCCAGTAGTATGGAGACAGGGGGATTCTATCAGCCCCAGCATTTT. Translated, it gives CASSMETGGFYQPQHF.

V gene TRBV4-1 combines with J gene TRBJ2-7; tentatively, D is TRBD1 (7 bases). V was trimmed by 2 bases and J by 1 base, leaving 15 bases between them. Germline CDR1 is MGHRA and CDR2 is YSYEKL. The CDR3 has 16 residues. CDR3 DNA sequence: TGCGCCAGCAGCCAAAGACTAGGGGGCCCATCCTACGAGCAGTACGTC. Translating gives CASSQRLGGPSYEQYV.

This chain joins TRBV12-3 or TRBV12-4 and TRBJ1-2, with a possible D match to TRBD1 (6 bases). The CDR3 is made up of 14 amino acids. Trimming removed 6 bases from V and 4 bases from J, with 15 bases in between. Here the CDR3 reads CASSSRTASYGYTF. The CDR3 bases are TGTGCCAGCAGCTCCCGGACAGCCTCCTATGGCTACACCTTC.

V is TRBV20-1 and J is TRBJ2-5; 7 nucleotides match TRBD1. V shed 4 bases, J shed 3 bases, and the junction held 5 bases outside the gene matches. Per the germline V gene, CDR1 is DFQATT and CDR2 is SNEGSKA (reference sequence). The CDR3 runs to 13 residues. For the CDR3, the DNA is TGCAGTGCTACCTTTGACAGGGAAGAGACCCAGTACTTC. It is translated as CSATFDREETQYF.

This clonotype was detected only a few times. CDR3 sequence: CATRGASADTQYF. CDR3 nucleotides: TGTGCCACCAGGGGGGCCTCCGCAGATACGCAGTATTTT. This chain joins TRBV7-9 and TRBJ2-3, with a possible D match to TRBD1 (7 bases). Trimming shortened V by 10 bases and J by 4 bases, and 15 bases separated the two germline ends. The CDR3 has 13 amino acids. Per the germline V gene, CDR1 is SEHNR and CDR2 is FQNEAQ (reference sequence).

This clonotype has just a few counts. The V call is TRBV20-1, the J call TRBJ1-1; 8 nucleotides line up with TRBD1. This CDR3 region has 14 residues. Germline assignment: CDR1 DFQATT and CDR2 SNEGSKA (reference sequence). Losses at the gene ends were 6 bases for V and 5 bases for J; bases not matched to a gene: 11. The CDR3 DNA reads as TGCAGTGCCAGCGACAGGGGAAGGCGGACTGAAGCTTTCTTT. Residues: CSASDRGRRTEAFF.

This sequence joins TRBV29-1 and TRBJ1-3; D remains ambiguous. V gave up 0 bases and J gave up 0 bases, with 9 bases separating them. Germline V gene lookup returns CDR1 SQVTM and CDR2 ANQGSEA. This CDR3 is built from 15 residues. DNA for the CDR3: TGCAGCGTTGAAGATGGACGGAACTCTGGAAACACCATATATTTT. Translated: CSVEDGRNSGNTIYF.

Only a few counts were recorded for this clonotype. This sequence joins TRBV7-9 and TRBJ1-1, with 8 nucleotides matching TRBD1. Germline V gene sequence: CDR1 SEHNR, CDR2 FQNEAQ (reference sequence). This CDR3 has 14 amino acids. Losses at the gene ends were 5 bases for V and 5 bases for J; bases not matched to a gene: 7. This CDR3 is CASSVGQGITEAFF. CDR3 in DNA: TGTGCCAGCAGCGTAGGACAGGGAATAACTGAAGCTTTCTTT.

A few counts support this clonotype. The DNA for the CDR3 is TGTGCCTGGACTAAAGGAAACAATCAGCCCCAGCATTTT. This encodes CAWTKGNNQPQHF. V usage is TRBV30 and J usage is TRBJ1-5; D not resolved. V shed 4 bases and J shed 3 bases, with 10 bases lying between them. The CDR3 runs to 13 residues. CDR1 GTSNPN and CDR2 SVGIG come from the germline V gene (reference sequence).

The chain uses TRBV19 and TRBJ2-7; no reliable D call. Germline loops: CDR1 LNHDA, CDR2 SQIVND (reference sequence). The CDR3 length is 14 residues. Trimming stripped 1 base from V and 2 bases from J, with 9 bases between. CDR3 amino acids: CASSIGPGPYEQYF. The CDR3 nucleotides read TGTGCCAGTAGTATAGGCCCCGGACCCTACGAGCAGTACTTC.

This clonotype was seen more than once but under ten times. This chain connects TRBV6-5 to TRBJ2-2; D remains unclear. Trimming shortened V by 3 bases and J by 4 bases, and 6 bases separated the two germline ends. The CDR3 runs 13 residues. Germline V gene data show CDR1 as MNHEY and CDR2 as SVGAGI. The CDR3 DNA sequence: TGTGCCAGCAGTTATTTTTTCACCGGGGAGCTGTTTTTT. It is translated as CASSYFFTGELFF.

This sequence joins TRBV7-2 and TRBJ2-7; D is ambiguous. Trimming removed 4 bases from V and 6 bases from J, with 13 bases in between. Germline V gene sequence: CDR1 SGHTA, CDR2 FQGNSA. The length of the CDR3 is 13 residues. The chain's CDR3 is CASSYPRVSEQYF. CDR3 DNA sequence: TGTGCCAGCAGCTACCCTCGGGTCTCCGAGCAGTACTTC.

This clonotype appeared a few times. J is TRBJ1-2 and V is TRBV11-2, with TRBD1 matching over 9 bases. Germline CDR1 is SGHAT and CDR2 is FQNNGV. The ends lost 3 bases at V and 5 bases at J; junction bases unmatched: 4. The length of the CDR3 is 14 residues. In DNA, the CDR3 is TGTGCCAGCAGCTTCCTGACAGGGGGTTATGGCTACACCTTC. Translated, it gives CASSFLTGGYGYTF.

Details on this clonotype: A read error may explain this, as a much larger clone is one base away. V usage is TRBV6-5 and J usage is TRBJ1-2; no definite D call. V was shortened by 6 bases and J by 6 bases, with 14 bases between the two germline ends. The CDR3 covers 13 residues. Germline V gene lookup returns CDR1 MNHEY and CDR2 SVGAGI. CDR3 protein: CASSTGNWNGYTF. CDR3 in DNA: TGTGCCAGCAGCACCGGGAACTGGAATGGCTACACCTTC.

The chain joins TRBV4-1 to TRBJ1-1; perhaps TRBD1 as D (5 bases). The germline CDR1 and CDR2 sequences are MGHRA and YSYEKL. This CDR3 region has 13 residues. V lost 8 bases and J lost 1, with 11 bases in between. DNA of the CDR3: TGCGCCAGCGCACAGGTCCCGAACACTGAAGCTTTCTTT. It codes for CASAQVPNTEAFF.

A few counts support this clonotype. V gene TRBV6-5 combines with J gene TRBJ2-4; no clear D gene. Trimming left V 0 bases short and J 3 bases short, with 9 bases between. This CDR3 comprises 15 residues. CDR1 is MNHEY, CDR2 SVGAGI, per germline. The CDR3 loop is CASSYSVVGKNIQYF. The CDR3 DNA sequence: TGTGCCAGCAGTTACTCGGTTGTGGGCAAAAACATTCAGTACTTC.

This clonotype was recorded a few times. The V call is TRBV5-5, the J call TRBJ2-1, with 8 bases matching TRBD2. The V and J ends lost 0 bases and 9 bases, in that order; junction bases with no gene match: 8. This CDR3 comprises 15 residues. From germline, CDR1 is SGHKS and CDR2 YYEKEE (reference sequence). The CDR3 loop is CASSLVAGFRSEQFF. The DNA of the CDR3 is TGTGCCAGCAGCTTGGTAGCGGGGTTTAGGAGTGAGCAGTTCTTC.

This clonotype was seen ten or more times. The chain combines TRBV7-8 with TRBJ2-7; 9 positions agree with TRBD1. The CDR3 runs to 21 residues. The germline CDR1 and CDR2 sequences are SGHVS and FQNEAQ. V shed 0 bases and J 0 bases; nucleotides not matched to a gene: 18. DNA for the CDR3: TGTGCCAGCAGCTTAGCTATGTGGACAGGGGCAGGCCCCAAGGGCTCCTACGAGCAGTACTTC. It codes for CASSLAMWTGAGPKGSYEQYF.

The CDR3, as DNA: TGTGCCAGCAGTCGGGAGCGCACAGATACGCAGTATTTT. Translation: CASSRERTDTQYF. This sequence joins TRBV9 and TRBJ2-3; maybe TRBD2 (6 bases). The CDR3 spans 13 residues. Per the germline V gene, CDR1 is SGDLS and CDR2 is YYNGEE. The V and J ends lost 5 bases and 1 base respectively, with 8 bases between them.

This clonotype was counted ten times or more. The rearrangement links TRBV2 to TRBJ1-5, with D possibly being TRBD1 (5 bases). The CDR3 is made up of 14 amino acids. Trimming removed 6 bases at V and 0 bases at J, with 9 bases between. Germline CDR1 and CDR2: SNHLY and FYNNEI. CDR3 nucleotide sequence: TGTGCCAGCAGAGGGACTTTTAGCAATCAGCCCCAGCATTTT. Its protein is CASRGTFSNQPQHF.

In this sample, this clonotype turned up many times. The CDR3 protein is CASTSGGHLAGNTIYF. CDR3 coding DNA: TGTGCCAGCACTAGCGGGGGCCACCTGGCTGGAAACACCATATATTTT. V usage is TRBV7-6 and J usage is TRBJ1-3; D may be TRBD1 (6 bases). CDR1 is SGHVS, CDR2 FNYEAQ, per germline. The CDR3 sequence is 16 residues long. The V and J ends lost 7 bases and 2 bases respectively, with 18 bases between them.

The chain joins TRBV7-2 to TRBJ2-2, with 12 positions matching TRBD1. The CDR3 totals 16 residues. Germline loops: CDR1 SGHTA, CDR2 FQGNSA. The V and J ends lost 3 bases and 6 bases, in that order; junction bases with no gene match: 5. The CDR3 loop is CASSLGQGASAGELFF. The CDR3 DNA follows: TGTGCCAGCAGCTTGGGACAGGGGGCCAGCGCCGGGGAGCTGTTTTTT.

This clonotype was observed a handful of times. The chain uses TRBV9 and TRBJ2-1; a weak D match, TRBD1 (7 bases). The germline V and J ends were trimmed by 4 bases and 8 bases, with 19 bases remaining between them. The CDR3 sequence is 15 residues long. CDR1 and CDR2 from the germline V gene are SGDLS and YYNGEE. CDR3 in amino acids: CASSLTGNSGDEQFF. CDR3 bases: TGTGCCAGCAGCTTGACAGGGAACTCGGGGGATGAGCAGTTCTTC.

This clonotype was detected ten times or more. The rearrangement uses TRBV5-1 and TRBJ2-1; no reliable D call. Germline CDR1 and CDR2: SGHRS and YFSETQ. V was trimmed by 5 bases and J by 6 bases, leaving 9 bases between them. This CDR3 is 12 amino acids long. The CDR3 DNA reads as TGCGCCAGCAGTCACTATACCAATGAGCAGTTCTTC. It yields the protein CASSHYTNEQFF.

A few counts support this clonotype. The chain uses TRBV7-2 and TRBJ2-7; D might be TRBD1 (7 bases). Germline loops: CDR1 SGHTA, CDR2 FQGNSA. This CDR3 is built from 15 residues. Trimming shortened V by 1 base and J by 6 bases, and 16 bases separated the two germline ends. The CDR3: CASSLEEGAFFEQYF. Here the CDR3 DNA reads TGTGCCAGCAGCTTAGAGGAGGGGGCGTTCTTCGAGCAGTACTTC.

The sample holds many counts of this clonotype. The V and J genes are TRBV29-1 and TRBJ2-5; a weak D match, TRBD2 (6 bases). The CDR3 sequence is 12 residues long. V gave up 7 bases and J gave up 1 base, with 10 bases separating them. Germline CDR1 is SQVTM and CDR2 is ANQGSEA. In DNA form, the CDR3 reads TGCAGCGGTGGGGGGACCCAAGAGACCCAGTACTTC. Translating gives CSGGGTQETQYF. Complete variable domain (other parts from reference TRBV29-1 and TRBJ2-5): SAVISQKPSRDICQRGTSLTIQCQVDSQVTMMFWYRQQPGQSLTLIATANQGSEATYESGFVIDKFPISRPNLTFSTLTVSNMSPEDSSIYLCSGGGTQETQYFGPGTRLLVL.

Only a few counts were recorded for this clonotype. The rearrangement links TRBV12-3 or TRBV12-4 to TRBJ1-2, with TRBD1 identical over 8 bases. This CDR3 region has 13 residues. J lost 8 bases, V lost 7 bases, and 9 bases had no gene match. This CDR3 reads CASTTGTGGGYTF. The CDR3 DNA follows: TGTGCCAGCACCACCGGGACAGGAGGCGGCTACACCTTC.

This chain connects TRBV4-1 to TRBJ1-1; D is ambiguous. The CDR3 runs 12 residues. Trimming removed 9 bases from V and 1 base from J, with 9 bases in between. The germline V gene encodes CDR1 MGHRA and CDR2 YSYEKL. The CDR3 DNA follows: TGCGCCAGTAAACAAGGGAACACTGAAGCTTTCTTT. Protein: CASKQGNTEAFF.

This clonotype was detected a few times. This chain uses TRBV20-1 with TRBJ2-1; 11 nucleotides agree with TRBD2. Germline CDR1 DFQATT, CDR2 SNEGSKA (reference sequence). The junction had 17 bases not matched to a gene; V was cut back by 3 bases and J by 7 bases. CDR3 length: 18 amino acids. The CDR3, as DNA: TGCAGTGCTAGGGAGTCCCGACCCCTAGCGGGGGGCTGGAATGAGCAGTTCTTC. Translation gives CSARESRPLAGGWNEQFF.

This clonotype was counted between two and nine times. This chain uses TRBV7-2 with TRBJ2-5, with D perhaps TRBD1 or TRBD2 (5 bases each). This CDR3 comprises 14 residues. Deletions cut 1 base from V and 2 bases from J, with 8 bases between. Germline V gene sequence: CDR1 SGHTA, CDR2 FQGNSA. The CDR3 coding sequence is TGTGCCAGCAGCTTAGTCTGGGGGCAAGAGACCCAGTACTTC. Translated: CASSLVWGQETQYF.